The following is a T cell receptor beta chain sequence with its context. Its target is unknown. This sample is part of a study of T cells expressing NK-cell markers. About the research overall: HCMV serostatus: most of the eight sequenced donors positive, one negative.

The study's findings and limits: The study found these clonotypes also leading the CD3+CD56-NKG2C+ fraction in a few donors.

5'RACE template switching built TCR beta cDNA with unique molecular identifiers. TCRdb derives one entry per CDR3 protein from the 5' RACE reads, leaving out DNA. Across about 110,000 distinct CDR3 sequences, the top ten clones capture approximately 17% of the sample. The sample comprised blood T cells: a sorted CD56 or NKG2C T cell subset, CD4+ or CD8+ T cells, or bulk PBMC T cells (not recorded which). This receptor was obtained from a woman aged 18-70 years in good health.

The CDR3 sequence is CATHRGTSGSTDTQYF. V and J are TRBV10-3 and TRBJ2-3; the D gene TCRdb calls, TRBD2, cannot be checked with no DNA. Germline V lookup: CDR1 ENHRY, CDR2 SYGVKD. The CDR3 is made up of 16 amino acids.